This T cell receptor (beta chain) stems from a study of breast tumors, draining lymph nodes, adjacent tissues. TCRdb called the multiplex PCR reads again in MiXCR, with one record for every CDR3 protein. Counted here are some 31,000 distinct CDR3 sequences, less than 65% occurring once; the ten biggest clones make up over 15%. Trimming cost V 0 bases and J 0 bases, with 20 bases left between them. This CDR3 is built from 19 residues. In germline, CDR1 is SGHKS, CDR2 YYEKEE (reference sequence). The TCR comes from a female donor with breast cancer. Some clones in this sample may be carry-over from other donors' samples. V is TRBV5-5 and J is TRBJ2-3; perhaps TRBD2 as D (5 bases). Specimen: breast tumor tissue. The CDR3 coding sequence is TGTGCCAGCAGCTTGGGGGTACGGAGGAGAACTACTAGCACAGATACGCAGTATTTT. Its translation: CASSLGVRRRTTSTDTQYF.